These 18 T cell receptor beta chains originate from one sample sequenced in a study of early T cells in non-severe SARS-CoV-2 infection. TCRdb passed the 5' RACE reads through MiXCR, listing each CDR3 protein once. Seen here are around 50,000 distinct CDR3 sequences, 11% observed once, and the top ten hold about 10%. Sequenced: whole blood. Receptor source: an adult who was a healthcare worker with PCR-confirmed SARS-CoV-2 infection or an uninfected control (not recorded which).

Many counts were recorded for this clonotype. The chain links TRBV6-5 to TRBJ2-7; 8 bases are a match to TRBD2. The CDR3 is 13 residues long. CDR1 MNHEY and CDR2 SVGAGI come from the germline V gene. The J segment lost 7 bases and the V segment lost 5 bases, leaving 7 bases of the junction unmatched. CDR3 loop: CASSHGGADEQYF. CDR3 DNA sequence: TGTGCCAGCAGTCACGGGGGGGCAGATGAGCAGTACTTC.

The CDR3 region has the DNA TGTGCCAGCAGTTTTGTGATGTTAAATAGCGGGAGGGCCTACGAGCAGTACTTC. Translating gives CASSFVMLNSGRAYEQYF. J is TRBJ2-7 and V is TRBV28; TRBD2 matches 11 bases. CDR3 length: 18 residues. CDR1 is MDHEN and CDR2 is SYDVKM in the germline V gene. V trimming: 3 bases; J trimming: 2 bases; junction bases outside the gene matches: 12.

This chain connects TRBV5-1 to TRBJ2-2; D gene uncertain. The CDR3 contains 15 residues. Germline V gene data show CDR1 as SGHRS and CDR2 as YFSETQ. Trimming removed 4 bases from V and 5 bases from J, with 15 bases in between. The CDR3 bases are TGCGCCAGCAGCCCTACGACCACAAATACCGGGGAGCTGTTTTTT. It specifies CASSPTTTNTGELFF.

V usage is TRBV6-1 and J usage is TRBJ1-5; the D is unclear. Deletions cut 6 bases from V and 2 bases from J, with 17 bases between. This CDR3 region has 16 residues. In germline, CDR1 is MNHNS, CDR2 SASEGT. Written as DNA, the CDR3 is TGTGCCAGCAGCTTAAGCCCGGGATCTGGCAATCAGCCCCAGCATTTT. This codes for CASSLSPGSGNQPQHF.

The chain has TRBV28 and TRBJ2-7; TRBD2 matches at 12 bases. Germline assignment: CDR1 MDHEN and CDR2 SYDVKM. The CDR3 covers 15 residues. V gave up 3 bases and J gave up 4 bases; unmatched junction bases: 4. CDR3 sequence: CASSFTLAGGYEQYF. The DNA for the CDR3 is TGTGCCAGCAGTTTTACCCTAGCGGGAGGGTACGAGCAGTACTTC.

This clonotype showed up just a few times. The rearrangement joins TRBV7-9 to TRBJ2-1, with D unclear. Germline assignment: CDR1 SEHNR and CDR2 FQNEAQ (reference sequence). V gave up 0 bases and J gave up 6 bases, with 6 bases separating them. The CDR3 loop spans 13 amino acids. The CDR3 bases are TGTGCCAGCAGCTTAGCTGCCCGCAATGAGCAGTTCTTC. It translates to CASSLAARNEQFF. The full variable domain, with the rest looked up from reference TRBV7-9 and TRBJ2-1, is DTGVSQNPRHKITKRGQNVTFRCDPISEHNRLYWYRQTLGQGPEFLTYFQNEAQLEKSRLLSDRFSAERPKGSFSTLEIQRTEQGDSAMYLCASSLAARNEQFFGPGTRLTVL.

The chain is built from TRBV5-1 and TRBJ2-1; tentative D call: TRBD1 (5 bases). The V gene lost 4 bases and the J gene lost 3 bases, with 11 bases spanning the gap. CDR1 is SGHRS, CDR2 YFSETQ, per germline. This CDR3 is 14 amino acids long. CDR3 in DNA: TGCGCCAGCAGCACCCAGACAGTCTACAATGAGCAGTTCTTC. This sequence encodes CASSTQTVYNEQFF. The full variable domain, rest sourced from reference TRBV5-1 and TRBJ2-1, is KAGVTQTPRYLIKTRGQQVTLSCSPISGHRSVSWYQQTPGQGLQFLFEYFSETQRNKGNFPGRFSGRQFSNSRSEMNVSTLELGDSALYLCASSTQTVYNEQFFGPGTRLTVL.

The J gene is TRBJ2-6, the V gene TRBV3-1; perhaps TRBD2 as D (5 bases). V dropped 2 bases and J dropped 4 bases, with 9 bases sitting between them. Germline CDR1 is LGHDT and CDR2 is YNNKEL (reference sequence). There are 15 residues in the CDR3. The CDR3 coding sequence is TGTGCCAGCAGCCAACGGGGATACGGGGCCAACGTCCTGACTTTC. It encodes CASSQRGYGANVLTF.

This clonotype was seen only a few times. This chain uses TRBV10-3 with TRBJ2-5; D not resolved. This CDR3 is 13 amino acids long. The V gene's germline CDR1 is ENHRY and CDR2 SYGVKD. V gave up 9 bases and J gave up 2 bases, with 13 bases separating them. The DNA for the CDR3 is TGTGCCATAAGAAAGGCCGGGCAAGAGACCCAGTACTTC. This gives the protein CAIRKAGQETQYF.

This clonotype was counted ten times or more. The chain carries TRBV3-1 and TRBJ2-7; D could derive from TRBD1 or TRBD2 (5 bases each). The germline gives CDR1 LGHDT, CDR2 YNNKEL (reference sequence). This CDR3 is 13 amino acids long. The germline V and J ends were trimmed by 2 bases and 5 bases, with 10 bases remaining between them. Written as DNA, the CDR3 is TGTGCCAGCAGCCAACCGGGACGCGACGAGCAGTACTTC. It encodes CASSQPGRDEQYF.

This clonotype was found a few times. The CDR3 sequence is CASSSRGQPAYNEQFF. The CDR3 region has the DNA TGTGCCAGCAGCTCGCGGGGACAACCCGCCTACAATGAGCAGTTCTTC. The V call is TRBV7-9, the J call TRBJ2-1; D is possibly TRBD1 or TRBD2 (6 bases each). The CDR3 consists of 16 residues. Germline V gene data show CDR1 as SEHNR and CDR2 as FQNEAQ (reference sequence). Trimming left V 4 bases short and J 2 bases short, with 15 bases between.

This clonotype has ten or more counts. The CDR3 loop reads CSVVPTGRDGYTF. DNA for the CDR3: TGCAGCGTTGTCCCGACAGGGCGGGATGGCTACACCTTC. This sequence joins TRBV29-1 and TRBJ1-2; TRBD1 matches 7 bases. Trimming cost V 4 bases and J 6 bases; bases outside gene matches: 8. Germline loops: CDR1 SQVTM, CDR2 ANQGSEA. The CDR3 extends over 13 amino acids. Full variable domain (missing parts from reference TRBV29-1 and TRBJ1-2): SAVISQKPSRDICQRGTSLTIQCQVDSQVTMMFWYRQQPGQSLTLIATANQGSEATYESGFVIDKFPISRPNLTFSTLTVSNMSPEDSSIYLCSVVPTGRDGYTFGSGTRLTVV.

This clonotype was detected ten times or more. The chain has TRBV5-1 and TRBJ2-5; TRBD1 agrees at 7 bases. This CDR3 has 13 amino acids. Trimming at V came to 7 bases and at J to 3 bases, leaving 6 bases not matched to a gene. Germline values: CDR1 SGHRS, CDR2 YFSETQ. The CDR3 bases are TGCGCCAGCGCTCCGGGGACAGAAGAGACCCAGTACTTC. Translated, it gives CASAPGTEETQYF.

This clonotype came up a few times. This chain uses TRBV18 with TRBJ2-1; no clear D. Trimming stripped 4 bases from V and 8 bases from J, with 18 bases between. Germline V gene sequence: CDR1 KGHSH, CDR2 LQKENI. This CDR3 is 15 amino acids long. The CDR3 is CASSQGSNSFYEQFF. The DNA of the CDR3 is TGTGCCAGCTCACAAGGATCGAATAGTTTTTATGAGCAGTTCTTC. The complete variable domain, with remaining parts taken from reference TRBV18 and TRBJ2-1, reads NAGVMQNPRHLVRRRGQEARLRCSPMKGHSHVYWYRQLPEEGLKFMVYLQKENIIDESGMPKERFSAEFPKEGPSILRIQQVVRGDSAAYFCASSQGSNSFYEQFFGPGTRLTVL.

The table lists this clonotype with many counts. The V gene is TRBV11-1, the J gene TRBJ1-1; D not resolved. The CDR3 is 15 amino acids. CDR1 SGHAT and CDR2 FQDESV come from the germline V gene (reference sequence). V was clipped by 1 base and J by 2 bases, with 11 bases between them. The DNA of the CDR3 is TGTGCCAGCAGCTTAGATCCGGGAGTAAACACTGAAGCTTTCTTT. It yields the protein CASSLDPGVNTEAFF.

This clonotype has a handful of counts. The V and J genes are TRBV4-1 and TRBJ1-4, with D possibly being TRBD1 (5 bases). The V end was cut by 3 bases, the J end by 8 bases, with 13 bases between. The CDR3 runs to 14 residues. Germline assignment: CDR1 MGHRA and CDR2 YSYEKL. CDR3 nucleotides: TGCGCCAGCAGCCAGTCTGAGCGGGGCGAAAAACTGTTTTTT. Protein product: CASSQSERGEKLFF.

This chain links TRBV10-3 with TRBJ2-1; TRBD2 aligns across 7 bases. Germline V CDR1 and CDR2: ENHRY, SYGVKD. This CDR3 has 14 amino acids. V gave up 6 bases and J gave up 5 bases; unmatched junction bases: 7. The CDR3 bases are TGTGCCATCAGGCCCGGGACTAACGACAATGAGCAGTTCTTC. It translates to CAIRPGTNDNEQFF.

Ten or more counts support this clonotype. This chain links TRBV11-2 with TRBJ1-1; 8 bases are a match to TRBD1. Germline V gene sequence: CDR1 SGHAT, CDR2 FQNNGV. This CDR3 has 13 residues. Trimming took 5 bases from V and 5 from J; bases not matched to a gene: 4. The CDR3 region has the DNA TGTGCCAGCAGCCTCACAGGGGGAACTGAAGCTTTCTTT. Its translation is CASSLTGGTEAFF.